The 17 T cell receptor beta chains given below trace back to one sample, sequenced in a study of T cells in localized non-small cell lung cancer (TCRdb year 2020). Libraries were prepared through the immunoSEQ multiplex PCR assay. In its TCRdb copy, this immuneACCESS table keeps in-frame sequences only and misses some clones. Where compared with another copy, unresolved V genes explain less than half of these, and the others have no known cause. Across this sample there are about 1,400 clones, with 20% to 25% seen only once. The leading ten clones occupy 14% of the sample. The sequenced sample was lung tumor tissue, obtained before any cancer treatment. The origin of the receptors is a woman aged 35 to 70 with stage I lung adenocarcinoma.

This clone was seen once. The gene calls are TRBV5-1 and TRBJ2-1; 7 nucleotides align to TRBD1. The CDR3 has 15 amino acids. V lost 4 bases and J lost 6; bases outside the gene matches: 10. Germline-derived CDR1 and CDR2 are SGHRS and YFSETQ. CDR3 DNA sequence: TGCGCCAGCAGCCAAAACAGGGGTTCCCTCAATGAGCAGTTCTTC. This codes for CASSQNRGSLNEQFF.

This clone ranks as large (0.1 to 1%). The rearrangement uses TRBV6-8 and TRBJ1-4; 7 nucleotides match TRBD1. Trimming at V came to 6 bases and at J to 7 bases, leaving 5 bases not matched to a gene. There are 13 residues in the CDR3. From germline, CDR1 is MNHGY and CDR2 SAAAGT. The CDR3 region is CASRREGAEKLFF. CDR3 DNA: TGTGCCAGCAGGAGGGAGGGGGCTGAAAAACTGTTTTTT.

V and J are TRBV28 and TRBJ2-2; possibly TRBD1 for D (5 bases). The CDR3 has 16 residues. Trimming took off 5 bases at V and 4 bases at J, with 17 bases between the two ends. Germline V gene lookup returns CDR1 MDHEN and CDR2 SYDVKM. CDR3 sequence reads: CASSPFPQGGTGELFF. CDR3 in DNA: TGTGCCAGCAGTCCTTTTCCTCAGGGTGGCACCGGGGAGCTGTTTTTT.

This clone was observed a few times. The CDR3 here is CASLGTANTEAFF. The CDR3 DNA reads as TGTGCCAGTCTCGGGACAGCGAACACTGAAGCTTTCTTT. The V gene is TRBV28, the J gene TRBJ1-1; 7 bases are shared with TRBD1. CDR1 and CDR2 (germline): MDHEN, SYDVKM. The CDR3 length is 13 residues. Trimming removed 9 bases from V and 1 base from J; junction bases left unmatched: 5. Looking up the rest from reference TRBV28 and TRBJ1-1 gives the full variable domain: DVKVTQSSRYLVKRTGEKVFLECVQDMDHENMFWYRQDPGLGLRLIYFSYDVKMKEKGDIPEGYSVSREKKERFSLILESASTNQTSMYLCASLGTANTEAFFGQGTRLTVV.

This chain links TRBV11-3 with TRBJ2-6; D is uncertain. V was pared by 3 bases and J by 1 base, with 7 bases between. The CDR3 length is 15 residues. Germline CDR1 reads SGHNT; CDR2 reads YENEEA. The CDR3 nucleotides read TGTGCCAGCAGCTTTACTGATTCTGGGGCCAACGTCCTGACTTTC. It is translated as CASSFTDSGANVLTF.

The chain carries TRBV6-8 and TRBJ1-4; TRBD1 matches 8 bases. V shed 2 bases and J 9 bases; nucleotides not matched to a gene: 5. This CDR3 spans 14 amino acids. Germline-derived CDR1 and CDR2 are MNHGY and SAAAGT. CDR3 DNA sequence: TGTGCCAGCAGTTACGCAGGGGGCGCTCAAAAACTGTTTTTT. Its protein is CASSYAGGAQKLFF.

This clone was seen a few times. V gene TRBV19 combines with J gene TRBJ2-4; D unresolved. This CDR3 has 14 residues. Germline-derived CDR1 and CDR2 are LNHDA and SQIVND (reference sequence). Trimming removed 3 bases from V and 1 base from J, with 7 bases in between. The CDR3 sequence: CASSIAAAKNIQYF. CDR3 nucleotide sequence: TGTGCCAGTAGTATCGCGGCTGCCAAAAACATTCAGTACTTC.

This chain links TRBV6-8 with TRBJ1-4; no definite D call. With 8 bases removed from V and 1 base from J, the gap between germline ends came to 8 bases. The CDR3 sequence is 13 residues long. Germline values: CDR1 MNHGY, CDR2 SAAAGT. The CDR3, as DNA: TGTGCCAGCGGTAGAAGAACTAATGAAAAACTGTTTTTT. Translated: CASGRRTNEKLFF.

The chain is built from TRBV30 and TRBJ1-2, with TRBD1 matching over 7 bases. The CDR3 is 13 residues long. V was pared by 6 bases and J by 5 bases, with 9 bases of the junction left unmatched. Germline lookup yields CDR1 GTSNPN and CDR2 SVGIG (reference sequence). CDR3 sequence (DNA): TGTGCCTGCGGATCACAGGGGAGGTATGGCTACACCTTC. Amino acids: CACGSQGRYGYTF.

This clone was seen a handful of times. For the CDR3, the DNA is TGTGCCAGCAGTTCAAAAGGAGGTCTATTAGCATCTCTTTCCGGGGAGCTGTTTTTT. Translating gives CASSSKGGLLASLSGELFF. The V gene is TRBV28, the J gene TRBJ2-2; D possibly corresponds to TRBD2 (5 bases). CDR3 size: 19 residues. V was pared by 4 bases and J by 6 bases, with 27 bases between. CDR1 and CDR2 from the germline V gene are MDHEN and SYDVKM.

The chain has TRBV6-8 and TRBJ1-1, with 8 nucleotides matching TRBD1. The CDR3 sequence is 15 residues long. V shed 6 bases and J 4 bases; nucleotides not matched to a gene: 10. Germline V gene data show CDR1 as MNHGY and CDR2 as SAAAGT. The CDR3 coding sequence is TGTGCCAGCAGGACGGACCAGGGGGCGCCCACTGAAGCTTTCTTT. It translates to CASRTDQGAPTEAFF.

This clone was seen only a few times. The J gene is TRBJ2-5, the V gene TRBV6-8; D gene ambiguous. Trimming removed 4 bases at V and 7 bases at J, with 10 bases between. Germline V lookup: CDR1 MNHGY, CDR2 SAAAGT. The CDR3 loop spans 12 amino acids. The CDR3 sequence: CASSSPWGTQYF. The CDR3 DNA reads TGTGCCAGCAGTTCGCCATGGGGGACCCAGTACTTC.

J is TRBJ1-6 and V is TRBV11-3, with D hard to call. The germline gives CDR1 SGHNT, CDR2 YENEEA. The V gene lost 2 bases and the J gene lost 6 bases, with 11 bases spanning the gap. The CDR3 runs to 15 residues. DNA for the CDR3: TGTGCCAGCAGCTTAACGGCGATGAGTAATTCACCCCTCCACTTT. Translating gives CASSLTAMSNSPLHF.

The chain is built from TRBV5-1 and TRBJ2-3; possibly TRBD1 for D (5 bases). The CDR3 loop spans 15 amino acids. Germline CDR1 reads SGHRS; CDR2 reads YFSETQ. V was pared by 0 bases and J by 5 bases, with 13 bases between. DNA for the CDR3: TGCGCCAGCAGCTTGGCCCTGCAGGGAAGAGATACGCAGTATTTT. Protein: CASSLALQGRDTQYF.

The gene calls are TRBV19 and TRBJ2-2, with 10 nucleotides matching TRBD1. V shed 4 bases, J shed 7 bases, and the junction held 18 bases outside the gene matches. The CDR3 loop spans 19 amino acids. In germline, CDR1 is LNHDA, CDR2 SQIVND (reference sequence). In DNA form, the CDR3 reads TGTGCCAGTAGTACCTTCGTCCCCGGGACAGGGGAGAGGATCGGGGAGCTGTTTTTT. Its protein is CASSTFVPGTGERIGELFF.

The V call is TRBV9, the J call TRBJ2-7; D possibly corresponds to TRBD2 (6 bases). The V end was cut by 6 bases, the J end by 3 bases, with 19 bases between. CDR1 and CDR2 (germline): SGDLS, YYNGEE. The CDR3 contains 15 residues. In nucleotides, the CDR3 is TGTGCCAGCAAGGAGGGATCCAGTGAGTTCTACGAGCAGTACTTC. The encoded protein is CASKEGSSEFYEQYF.

This clone was recorded a few times. The rearrangement uses TRBV6-8 and TRBJ2-3, with 8 bases aligning to TRBD1. The CDR3 loop spans 14 amino acids. Germline V gives CDR1 MNHGY, CDR2 SAAAGT. Trimming cost V 6 bases and J 4 bases; bases outside gene matches: 6. CDR3: CASRLTGASDTQYF. In DNA, the CDR3 is TGTGCCAGCAGACTGACAGGGGCCTCAGATACGCAGTATTTT.